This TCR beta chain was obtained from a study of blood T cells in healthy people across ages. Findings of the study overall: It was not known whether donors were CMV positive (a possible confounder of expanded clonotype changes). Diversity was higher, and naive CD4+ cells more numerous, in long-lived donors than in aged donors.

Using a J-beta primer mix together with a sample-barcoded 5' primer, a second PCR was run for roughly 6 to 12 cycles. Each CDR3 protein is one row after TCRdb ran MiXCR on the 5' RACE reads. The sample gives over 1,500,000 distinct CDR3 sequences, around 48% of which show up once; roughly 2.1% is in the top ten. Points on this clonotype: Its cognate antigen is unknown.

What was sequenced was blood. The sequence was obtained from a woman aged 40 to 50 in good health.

The CDR3 bases are TGTGCCAGCAGTGCAGAGACCAAGTACACCTTC. Translation gives CASSAETKYTF. This sequence joins TRBV2 and TRBJ1-2; D gene unclear. Germline values: CDR1 SNHLY, CDR2 FYNNEI. Trimming stripped 4 bases from V and 11 bases from J, with 11 bases between. The CDR3 is 11 amino acids.